This is a list of T cell receptor beta chains from one sample in a study of T cell repertoires in cytomegalovirus infection. TCRdb re-called the reads with MiXCR, one entry per CDR3 protein. Of around 770,000 distinct CDR3 sequences listed, approximately 32% are singletons. The antigens these receptors bind are not known. The input for sequencing was cultured CD8+ T cells from PBMCs, taken from culture after CMV antigen stimulation. The receptors here all came from a human donor in good health (CMV status not recorded). Some clones in this sample may be carry-over from other donors' samples. CDR3s include the opening cysteine and the closing phenylalanine or tryptophan.

TRBJ1-5 | TRBV10-3 | 15 | CAISDIWDANQPQHF
TRBJ2-3 | TRBV27 | 13 | CASSPTGVNTQYF
TRBJ2-3 | TRBV19 | 13 | CASRFAVTDTQYF
TRBJ1-2 | TRBV20-1 | 15 | CSARQDRGGNYGYTF
TRBJ1-4 | TRBV4-1 | 15 | CASTLGLGLNEKLFF
TRBJ1-2 | TRBV7-2 | 13 | CASSPGGRWGYTF
TRBJ1-1 | TRBV7-9 | 14 | CASSAPGRGAEAFF
TRBJ2-1 | TRBV7-9 | 16 | CASSFSQGATDNEQFF
TRBJ1-1 | TRBV7-9 | 14 | CASSSTSWNTEAFF
TRBJ2-3 | TRBV6-2/TRBV6-3 | 17 | CASTSLRLDVESDTQYF
TRBJ1-2 | TRBV10-3 | 13 | CAISEERAYGYTF
TRBJ2-7 | TRBV7-2 | 16 | CASSTSGGFLPYEQYF
TRBJ1-5 | TRBV9 | 15 | CASSVARVEYQPQHF